Below are 14 T cell receptor beta chains sequenced from a single sample in a study of shared T cell receptors in the human thymus. Repertoires were generated with immunoSEQ multiplex PCR, while TCRdb's copy carries only in-frame clones and drops some. The table has hundreds of thousands of clones, more than 70% seen once. A further study also used this sample, focusing on human thymus T cells.

Material: thymocytes. The receptors were sampled from a boy under two years old with a congenital heart defect.

V is TRBV4-1 and J is TRBJ1-5; 10 bases align to TRBD1. With 5 bases clipped from V and 5 bases from J, the junction kept 12 bases outside the gene matches. Germline CDR1 reads MGHRA; CDR2 reads YSYEKL. This CDR3 is 17 amino acids long. The CDR3, as DNA: TGCGCCAGCAGCGTTGGGACGGGACAGGGGATCTATCAGCCCCAGCATTTT. It codes for CASSVGTGQGIYQPQHF.

V usage is TRBV4-1 and J usage is TRBJ1-6; D might be TRBD1 (5 bases). Trimming shortened V by 0 bases and J by 14 bases, and 14 bases separated the two germline ends. Germline loops: CDR1 MGHRA, CDR2 YSYEKL. The CDR3 loop spans 14 amino acids. DNA for the CDR3: TGCGCCAGCAGCCAAGATGAGCCTCCCAGGGCCCTCCACTTT. Translation: CASSQDEPPRALHF.

The V call is TRBV10-3, the J call TRBJ2-1, with 9 bases matching TRBD1. Germline V gene lookup returns CDR1 ENHRY and CDR2 SYGVKD. The junction had 14 bases not matched to a gene; V was cut back by 4 bases and J by 4 bases. The CDR3 covers 18 residues. CDR3 bases: TGTGCCATCAGTGCGGGGACAGGGCCGCCTTCCGGGTACAATGAGCAGTTCTTC. This gives the protein CAISAGTGPPSGYNEQFF.

V is TRBV27 and J is TRBJ2-3; TRBD1 might be the D (5 bases). Trimming stripped 3 bases from V and 4 bases from J, with 8 bases between. This CDR3 is 13 amino acids long. The germline gives CDR1 MNHEY, CDR2 SMNVEV (reference sequence). In DNA form, the CDR3 reads TGTGCCAGCAGTTTCAGGGTCGCAGATACGCAGTATTTT. Residues: CASSFRVADTQYF.

This sequence joins TRBV25-1 and TRBJ2-3; 7 nucleotides agree with TRBD2. This CDR3 region has 18 residues. J gave up 1 base and V 5 bases, and 15 bases lay outside the gene matches. Germline V gene sequence: CDR1 MGHDK, CDR2 SYGVNS. CDR3 protein: CASSRGGQVRSGTDTQYF. The CDR3, as DNA: TGTGCCAGCAGTAGGGGAGGGCAGGTTAGATCTGGCACAGATACGCAGTATTTT.

The gene calls are TRBV6-1 and TRBJ2-7; D is perhaps TRBD1 (6 bases). Germline V lookup: CDR1 MNHNS, CDR2 SASEGT. The germline V and J ends were trimmed by 3 bases and 7 bases, with 25 bases remaining between them. The CDR3 has 17 amino acids. In nucleotides, the CDR3 is TGTGCCAGCAGTGATCGGGCGGACAGTGGTCGGACGGAGGAGCAGTACTTC. It encodes CASSDRADSGRTEEQYF.

The J gene is TRBJ2-2, the V gene TRBV10-2, with TRBD2 as a possible D gene (6 bases). Germline V gene sequence: CDR1 WSHSY, CDR2 SAAADI. Trimming took 7 bases from V and 6 from J, leaving 21 bases between them. CDR3 length: 16 amino acids. CDR3: CASNPQAGRPAGELFF. Written as DNA, the CDR3 is TGCGCCAGCAATCCCCAAGCGGGCAGGCCCGCCGGGGAGCTGTTTTTT.

This clone appeared once. This chain connects TRBV29-1 to TRBJ1-2, with D perhaps matching TRBD1 (5 bases). The germline V gene encodes CDR1 SQVTM and CDR2 ANQGSEA. The V end was cut by 6 bases, the J end by 5 bases, with 16 bases between. The CDR3 sequence is 13 residues long. The CDR3 DNA sequence: TGCAGCGTCCTGCTCGGGGGAGGATATGGCTACACCTTC. Residues: CSVLLGGGYGYTF.

This chain connects TRBV5-1 to TRBJ2-3; 7 positions agree with TRBD2. Per germline, CDR1 SGHRS and CDR2 YFSETQ. After removal of 7 bases from V and 0 bases from J, the junction contained 8 bases not matched to a gene. This CDR3 has 15 amino acids. CDR3: CASGSSGLSTDTQYF. CDR3 nucleotides: TGCGCCAGCGGCTCTAGCGGACTGAGCACAGATACGCAGTATTTT.

The J gene is TRBJ1-1, the V gene TRBV14; D unresolved. The V gene's germline CDR1 is SGHDN and CDR2 FVKESK. The CDR3 has 14 amino acids. Trimming left V 3 bases short and J 11 bases short, with 19 bases between. The DNA of the CDR3 is TGTGCCAGCAGCCAGCCCAGCGCGGGAAAGGACGCTTTCTTT. It specifies CASSQPSAGKDAFF.

The chain carries TRBV28 and TRBJ1-5, with TRBD1 matching over 7 bases. CDR3 length equals 16 residues. Germline V gene sequence: CDR1 MDHEN, CDR2 SYDVKM. The ends lost 6 bases at V and 5 bases at J; junction bases unmatched: 13. The CDR3 here is CASSHEPGTVDQPQHF. The CDR3 nucleotides are TGTGCCAGCAGCCATGAACCCGGGACAGTGGATCAGCCCCAGCATTTT.

The rearrangement links TRBV28 to TRBJ1-4, with a weak D call TRBD1 (5 bases). V lost 7 bases and J 0 bases, leaving 15 bases between the germline ends. The CDR3 covers 16 residues. The germline gives CDR1 MDHEN, CDR2 SYDVKM. The CDR3 coding sequence is TGTGCCAGCACCCCGGCAGGGAACGCAACTAATGAAAAACTGTTTTTT. It yields the protein CASTPAGNATNEKLFF.

This clone occurred a few times. This rearrangement joins TRBV7-6 to TRBJ2-1; 11 bases fit TRBD1. The ends lost 5 bases at V and 8 bases at J; junction bases unmatched: 14. Germline lookup yields CDR1 SGHVS and CDR2 FNYEAQ. This CDR3 is built from 17 residues. This chain's CDR3 is CASSPSGGDRGRDEQFF. The DNA of the CDR3 is TGTGCCAGCAGCCCTTCGGGGGGGGACAGGGGGAGGGATGAGCAGTTCTTC.

The rearrangement uses TRBV6-6 and TRBJ1-1; 10 bases map to TRBD1. The junction had 5 bases not matched to a gene; V was cut back by 6 bases and J by 1 base. This CDR3 contains 15 residues. Germline V lookup: CDR1 MNHNY, CDR2 SVGAGI (reference sequence). The DNA of the CDR3 is TGTGCCAGCAGAACGGACAGGGGGACGAACACTGAAGCTTTCTTT. Translation: CASRTDRGTNTEAFF.